This T cell receptor beta chain was identified in a study of early stage breast cancer tumors. Produced via immunoSEQ multiplex PCR; TCRdb's table is partial and in-frame only. The top ten clones hold 3.4% of a sample with about 51,000 clones, around 78% of them seen once. V shed 4 bases and J shed 4 bases, with 17 bases lying between them. This CDR3 has 16 amino acids. Germline V CDR1 and CDR2: LNHDA, SQIVND (reference sequence). The chain has TRBV19 and TRBJ1-3; no reliable D call. This clonotype originated in a person aged 35-50 years with breast cancer. Input material: blood. CDR3 region: CASSTDGVLLGNTIYF. CDR3 coding DNA: TGTGCCAGTAGTACCGACGGAGTGCTGCTCGGAAACACCATATATTTT.